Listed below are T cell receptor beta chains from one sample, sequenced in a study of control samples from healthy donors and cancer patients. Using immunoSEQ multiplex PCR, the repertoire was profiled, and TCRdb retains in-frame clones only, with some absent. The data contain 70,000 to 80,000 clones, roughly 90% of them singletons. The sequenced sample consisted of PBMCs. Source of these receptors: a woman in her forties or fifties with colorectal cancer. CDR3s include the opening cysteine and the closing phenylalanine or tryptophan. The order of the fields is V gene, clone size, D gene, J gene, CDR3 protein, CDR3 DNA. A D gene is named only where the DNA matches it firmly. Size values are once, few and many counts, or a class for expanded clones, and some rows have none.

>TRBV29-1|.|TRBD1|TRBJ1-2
CSVVGRAGQDNYGYTF
TGCAGCGTTGTAGGCCGGGCGGGACAGGATAACTATGGCTACACCTTC
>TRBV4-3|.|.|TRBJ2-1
CASSQVQGSGNNEQFF
TGCGCCAGCAGCCAAGTGCAGGGGTCAGGAAACAATGAGCAGTTCTTC
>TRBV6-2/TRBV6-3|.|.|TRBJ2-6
CASSRTGRGANVLTF
TGTGCCAGCAGTCGTACAGGGAGAGGGGCCAACGTCCTGACTTTC
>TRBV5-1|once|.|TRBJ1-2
CASSLAGDGYTF
TGCGCCAGCAGCTTGGCAGGGGACGGCTACACCTTC
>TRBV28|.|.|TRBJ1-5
CASSLRETQPQHF
TGTGCCAGCAGTTTGAGGGAAACTCAGCCCCAGCATTTT
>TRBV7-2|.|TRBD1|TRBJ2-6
CASSANRGSGANVLTF
TGTGCCAGCAGCGCCAACAGGGGCTCTGGGGCCAACGTCCTGACTTTC
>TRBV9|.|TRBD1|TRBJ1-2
CASRGQGYFGYTF
TGTGCCAGCAGAGGACAGGGTTACTTTGGCTACACCTTC
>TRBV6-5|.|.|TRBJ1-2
CASTTGQLDGYTF
TGTGCCAGCACCACCGGACAGCTCGATGGCTACACCTTC
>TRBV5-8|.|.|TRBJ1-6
CAAGAPESSYNSPLHF
TGTGCCGCAGGGGCCCCCGAGAGCTCCTATAATTCACCCCTCCACTTT
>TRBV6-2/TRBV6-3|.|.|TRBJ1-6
CASSEEDSPLHF
TGTGCCAGCAGTGAGGAGGATTCACCCCTCCACTTT
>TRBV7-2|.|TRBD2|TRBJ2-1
CASSWGTSGRGGMYNEQFF
TGTGCCAGCAGCTGGGGGACTAGCGGGCGGGGTGGTATGTACAATGAGCAGTTCTTC
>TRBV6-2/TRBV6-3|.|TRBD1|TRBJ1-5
CASSRDRESQPQHF
TGTGCCAGCAGCCGAGACAGGGAGAGTCAGCCCCAGCATTTT
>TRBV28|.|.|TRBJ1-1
CASSPSGPARF
TGTGCCAGCAGTCCCTCGGGCCCCGCTCGATTT
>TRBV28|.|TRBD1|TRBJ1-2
CASSFGTGGIYGYTF
TGTGCCAGCAGTTTCGGGACAGGGGGCATCTATGGCTACACCTTC
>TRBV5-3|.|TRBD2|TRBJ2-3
CARSLEAGGLRRKDTQYF
TGTGCCAGAAGCTTGGAAGCGGGGGGGCTCCGAAGGAAAGATACGCAGTATTTT
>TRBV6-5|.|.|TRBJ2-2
CASLAGTRNTGELFF
TGTGCCAGCCTTGCCGGGACGAGGAACACCGGGGAGCTGTTTTTT
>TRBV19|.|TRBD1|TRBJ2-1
CASSIPGQGVWNEQFF
TGTGCCAGTAGTATTCCGGGACAGGGGGTTTGGAATGAGCAGTTCTTC
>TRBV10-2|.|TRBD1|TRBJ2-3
CASMRGPYTDTQYF
TGCGCCAGCATGAGGGGGCCCTACACAGATACGCAGTATTTT
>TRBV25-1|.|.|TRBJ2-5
CPCKPGHIPRTQYF
TGTCCGTGCAAGCCGGGACACATACCAAGAACCCAGTACTTC
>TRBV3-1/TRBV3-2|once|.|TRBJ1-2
CASSQVEGGGYTF
TGTGCCAGCAGCCAAGTGGAGGGAGGGGGCTACACCTTC
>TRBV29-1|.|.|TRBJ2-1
CSVSYNEQFF
TGCAGCGTTTCCTACAATGAGCAGTTCTTC
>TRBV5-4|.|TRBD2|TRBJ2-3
CASSLVVSGITDTQYF
TGTGCCAGCAGCTTGGTGGTAAGCGGGATAACGGATACGCAGTATTTT
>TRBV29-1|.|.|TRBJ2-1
CSVGGLMRTNEQFF
TGCAGCGTTGGGGGACTCATGAGAACCAATGAGCAGTTCTTC
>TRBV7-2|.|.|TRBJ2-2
CASGQFPGLTTGELFF
TGTGCCAGCGGCCAATTTCCGGGACTCACCACCGGGGAGCTGTTTTTT
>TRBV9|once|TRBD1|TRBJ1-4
CASSVDEGAFEKLFF
TGTGCCAGCAGCGTAGACGAGGGGGCTTTTGAAAAACTGTTTTTT
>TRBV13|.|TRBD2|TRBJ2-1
CASNRWSGGAIEQFF
TGTGCCAGCAACCGATGGAGCGGGGGGGCAATTGAGCAGTTCTTC
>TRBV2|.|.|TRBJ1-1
CASRLGQLGGGEAFF
TGTGCCAGCAGACTCGGACAACTAGGGGGGGGTGAAGCTTTCTTT
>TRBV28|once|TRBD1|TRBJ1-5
CASFRQGANNQPQHF
TGTGCCAGCTTCAGACAGGGGGCAAACAATCAGCCCCAGCATTTT
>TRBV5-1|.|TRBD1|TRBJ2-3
CASSLSRDRSADTQYF
TGCGCCAGCAGCTTGTCCCGGGACAGGTCGGCAGATACGCAGTATTTT
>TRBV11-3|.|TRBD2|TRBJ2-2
CASSSNSGANTGELFF
TGTGCCAGCAGCTCCAATAGCGGGGCGAACACCGGGGAGCTGTTTTTT
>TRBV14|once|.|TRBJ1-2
CASSHKRGSGMDGYTF
TGTGCCAGCAGCCACAAGCGAGGTTCGGGGATGGATGGCTACACCTTC
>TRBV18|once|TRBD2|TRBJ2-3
CASSPLSRGGRLIPDTQYF
TGTGCCAGCTCACCACTCTCGCGGGGGGGCAGATTGATTCCAGATACGCAGTATTTT
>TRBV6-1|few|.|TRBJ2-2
CASSETTGELFF
TGTGCCAGCAGTGAAACCACCGGGGAGCTGTTTTTT
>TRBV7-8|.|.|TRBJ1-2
CASSLGGALTYGYTF
TGTGCCAGCAGCTTAGGGGGGGCGCTTACCTATGGCTACACCTTC
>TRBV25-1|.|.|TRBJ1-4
CASSEEGLGEKLFF
TGTGCCAGCAGTGAGGAGGGGCTGGGGGAAAAACTGTTTTTT
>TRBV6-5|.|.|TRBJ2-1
CASSPDFTTYNEQFF
TGTGCCAGCAGTCCCGACTTCACCACCTACAATGAGCAGTTCTTC
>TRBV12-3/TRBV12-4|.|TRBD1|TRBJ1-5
CASSPTGVQPQHF
TGTGCCAGCAGTCCCACAGGGGTTCAGCCCCAGCATTTT
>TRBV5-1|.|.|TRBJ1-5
CASSAGKNQPQHF
TGCGCCAGCAGCGCAGGGAAAAATCAGCCCCAGCATTTT
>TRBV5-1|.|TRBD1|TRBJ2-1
CASSLDTGGTNEQFF
TGCGCCAGCAGCTTGGATACAGGGGGCACGAATGAGCAGTTCTTC
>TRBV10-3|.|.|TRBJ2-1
CAISDQGGNEQFF
TGTGCCATCAGTGATCAGGGGGGCAATGAGCAGTTCTTC
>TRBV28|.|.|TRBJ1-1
CASSLGGVMNTEAFF
TGTGCCAGCAGTTTGGGGGGGGTCATGAACACTGAAGCTTTCTTT
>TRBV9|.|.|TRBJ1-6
CASSVASGHRTNSPLHF
TGTGCCAGCAGCGTAGCTTCGGGACACCGCACTAATTCACCCCTCCACTTT
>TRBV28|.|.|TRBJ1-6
CASRNRGSSYNSPLHF
TGTGCCAGCAGGAATCGTGGGAGCTCCTATAATTCACCCCTCCACTTT
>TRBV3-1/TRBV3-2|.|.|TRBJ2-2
CASSQDKGVGELFF
TGTGCCAGCAGCCAAGATAAGGGAGTCGGGGAGCTGTTTTTT
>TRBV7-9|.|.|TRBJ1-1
CASSLGPGLGTEAFF
TGTGCCAGCAGCTTAGGTCCAGGGCTAGGCACTGAAGCTTTCTTT
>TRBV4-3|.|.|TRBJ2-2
CASSQEGGAAGELFF
TGCGCCAGCAGCCAAGAGGGGGGGGCTGCCGGGGAGCTGTTTTTT
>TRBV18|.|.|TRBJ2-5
CASSPPEEQGGTQYF
TGTGCCAGCTCACCACCGGAGGAGCAGGGCGGGACCCAGTACTTC
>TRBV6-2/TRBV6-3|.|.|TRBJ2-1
CASSYVTYNEQFF
TGTGCCAGCAGTTACGTGACTTACAATGAGCAGTTCTTC
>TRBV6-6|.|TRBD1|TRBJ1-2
CASSGTGAKDGYTF
TGTGCCAGCAGTGGGACAGGGGCCAAGGATGGCTACACCTTC
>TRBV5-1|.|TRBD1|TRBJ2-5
CASSSAGGVGRETQYF
TGCGCCAGCAGCTCAGCAGGGGGCGTGGGGAGAGAGACCCAGTACTTC
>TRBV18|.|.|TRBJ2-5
CASSPPGQKETQYF
TGTGCCAGCTCACCACCGGGCCAGAAAGAGACCCAGTACTTC
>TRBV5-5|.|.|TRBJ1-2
CASSLDGGANYGYTF
TGTGCCAGCAGCTTGGACGGAGGGGCCAACTATGGCTACACCTTC
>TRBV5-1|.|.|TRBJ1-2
CASRPDGDGYTF
TGCGCCAGCAGGCCCGACGGGGATGGCTACACCTTC
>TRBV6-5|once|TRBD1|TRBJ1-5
CASSQWTGDQPQHF
TGTGCCAGCAGTCAATGGACAGGGGACCAGCCCCAGCATTTT
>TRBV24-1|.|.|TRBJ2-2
CATSDLRGAAAGELFF
TGTGCCACCAGTGATTTGAGGGGGGCGGCGGCCGGGGAGCTGTTTTTT
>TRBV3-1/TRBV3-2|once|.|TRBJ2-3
CASSQDPLATDTQYF
TGTGCCAGCAGCCAAGATCCACTAGCCACAGATACGCAGTATTTT
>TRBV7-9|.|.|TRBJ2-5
CASSLGAQETQYF
TGTGCCAGCAGCTTAGGGGCCCAAGAGACCCAGTACTTC
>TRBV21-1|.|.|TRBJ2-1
CASSKRGGYWNEQFF
TGTGCCAGCAGCAAAAGGGGAGGGTACTGGAATGAGCAGTTCTTC
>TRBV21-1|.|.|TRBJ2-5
CASSKASGSQETQYF
TGTGCCAGCAGCAAGGCCTCCGGGAGCCAAGAGACCCAGTACTTC
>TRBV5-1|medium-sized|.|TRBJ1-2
CASSLGGGDGYTF
TGCGCCAGCAGCTTGGGCGGGGGGGATGGCTACACCTTC